This T cell receptor (beta chain) was profiled in a study of molecular identifiers for immune sequencing clone quantification. Overall study: Four of five splits of RNA from approximately 22,000 or 94,000 naive CD8 cells were sequenced in replicates.

TCRdb passed the PCR reads through MiXCR, listing each CDR3 protein once. The sample yields approximately 550,000 distinct CDR3 sequences, roughly 23% seen once. V lost 2 bases to trimming and J lost 5 bases; unmatched junction nucleotides: 9. Germline CDR1 is SGHAT and CDR2 is FQNNGV. CDR3 length equals 16 residues. Findings of the study overall: Highly expanded clone sizes could be underestimated by identical TCR molecules that share a barcode.

Comment on this clonotype: Its specificity is unknown.

As CD8+CD4-CCR7+CD45RA+ cells, naive CD8 T cells were sorted. Sequences were obtained from naive CD8+ T cells from blood, with Jurkat cell RNA spiked in. The subset denotes: FACS-sorted CD8+CD4-CCR7+CD45RA+ naive T cells. The chain carries TRBV11-2 and TRBJ2-1; 7 bases fit TRBD2. This receptor was obtained from a human donor in good health. Some libraries in this study had Jurkat cell RNA spiked in. CDR3 sequence reads: CASSLYAGVGNNEQFF. DNA of the CDR3: TGTGCCAGCAGCTTATACGCGGGAGTGGGAAACAATGAGCAGTTCTTC.